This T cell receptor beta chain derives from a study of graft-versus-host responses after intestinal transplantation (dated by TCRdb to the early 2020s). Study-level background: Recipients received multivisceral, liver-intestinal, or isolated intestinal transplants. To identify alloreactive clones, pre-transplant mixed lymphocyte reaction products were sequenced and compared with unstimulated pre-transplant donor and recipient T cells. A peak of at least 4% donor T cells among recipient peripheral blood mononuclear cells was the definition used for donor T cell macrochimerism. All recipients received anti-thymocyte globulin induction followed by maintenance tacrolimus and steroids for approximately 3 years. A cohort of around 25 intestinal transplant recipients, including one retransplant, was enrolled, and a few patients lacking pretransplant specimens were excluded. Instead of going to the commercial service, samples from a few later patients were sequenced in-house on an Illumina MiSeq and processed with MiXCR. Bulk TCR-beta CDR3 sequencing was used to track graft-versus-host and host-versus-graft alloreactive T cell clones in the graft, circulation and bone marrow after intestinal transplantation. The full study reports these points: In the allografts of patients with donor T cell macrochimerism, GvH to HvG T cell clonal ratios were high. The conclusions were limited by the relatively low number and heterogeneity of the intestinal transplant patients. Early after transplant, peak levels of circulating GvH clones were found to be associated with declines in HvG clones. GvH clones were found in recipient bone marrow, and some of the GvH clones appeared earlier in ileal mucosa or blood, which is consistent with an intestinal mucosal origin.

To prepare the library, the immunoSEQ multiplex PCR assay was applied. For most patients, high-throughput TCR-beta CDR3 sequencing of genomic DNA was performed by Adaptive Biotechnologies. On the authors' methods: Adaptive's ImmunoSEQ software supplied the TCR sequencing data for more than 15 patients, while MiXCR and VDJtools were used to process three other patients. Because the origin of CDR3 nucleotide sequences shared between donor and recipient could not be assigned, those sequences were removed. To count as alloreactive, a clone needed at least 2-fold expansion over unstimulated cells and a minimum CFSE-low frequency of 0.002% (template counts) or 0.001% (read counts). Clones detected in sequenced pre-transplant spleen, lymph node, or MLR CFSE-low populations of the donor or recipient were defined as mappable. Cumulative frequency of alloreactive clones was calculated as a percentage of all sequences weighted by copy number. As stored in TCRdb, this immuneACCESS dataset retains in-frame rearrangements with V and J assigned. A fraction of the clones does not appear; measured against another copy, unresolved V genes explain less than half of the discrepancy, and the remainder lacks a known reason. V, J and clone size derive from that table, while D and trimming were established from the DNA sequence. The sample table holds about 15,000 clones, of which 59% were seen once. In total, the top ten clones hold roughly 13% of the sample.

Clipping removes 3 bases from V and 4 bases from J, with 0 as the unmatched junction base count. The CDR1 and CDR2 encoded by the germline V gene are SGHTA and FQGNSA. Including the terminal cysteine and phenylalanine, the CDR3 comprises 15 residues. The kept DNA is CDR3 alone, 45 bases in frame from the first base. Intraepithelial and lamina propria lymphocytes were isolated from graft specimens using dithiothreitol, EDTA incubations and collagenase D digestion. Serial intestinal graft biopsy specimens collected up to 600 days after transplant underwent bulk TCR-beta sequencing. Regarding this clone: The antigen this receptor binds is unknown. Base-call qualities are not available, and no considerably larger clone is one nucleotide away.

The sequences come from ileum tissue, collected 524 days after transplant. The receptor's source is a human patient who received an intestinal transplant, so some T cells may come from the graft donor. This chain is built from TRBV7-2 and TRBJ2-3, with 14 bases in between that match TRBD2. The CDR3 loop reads CASSLTSGGADTQYF. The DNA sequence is TGTGCCAGCAGCTTGACTAGCGGGGGGGCAGATACGCAGTATTTT.